The present entry profiles one TCR beta chain with its context. Its target is unknown. This sample was included in a study of cytomegalovirus exposure and HLA in healthy donors. Study-wide results and caveats: Specific recognition of CMV antigens was confirmed in vitro for a few chains (all CMV-associated). Being productive about 90% or about 30% of the time was typical of most TCR beta V segments in an earlier analysis. Reportedly, TCR beta sequences accurately predicted HLA-A and HLA-B alleles in most subjects.

V lost 4 bases to trimming and J lost 3 bases, with 11 bases between them. CDR1 SGHTS and CDR2 YDEGEE come from the germline V gene. This CDR3 contains 14 residues. The PCR employed 60 Vbeta primers together with 13 Jbeta primers. The data were produced by immunoSEQ multiplex PCR, yet TCRdb's version contains in-frame clones alone and is incomplete. The sample holds about 160,000 clones, approximately 70% seen once. V usage is TRBV5-8 and J usage is TRBJ1-5; possibly TRBD1 for D (6 bases). This TCR was recovered from a man aged 35 to 55 in good health and CMV-seropositive. Input material: PBMCs. The CDR3 is CASSLRDNNQPQHF. The CDR3 DNA reads TGTGCCAGCAGCCTCCGGGACAACAATCAGCCCCAGCATTTT.